Each of the 14 T cell receptor beta chains below was sequenced from the same sample in a study of blood T cell repertoires in COVID-19. Repertoires were generated with immunoSEQ multiplex PCR, while TCRdb's copy carries only in-frame clones and drops some. There are 90,000 to 120,000 clones in the sample; roughly 69% occur only once, and about 6.5% lies in the top ten. Input material: peripheral blood. The source is an elderly man with acute or convalescent COVID-19.

The rearrangement uses TRBV27 and TRBJ2-5, with 8 positions matching TRBD2. V lost 2 bases, J lost 5 bases, and 4 bases stayed unmatched. CDR3 size: 14 residues. Looked up from germline, CDR1 is MNHEY and CDR2 is SMNVEV (reference sequence). This CDR3 is CASSLVASGETQYF. The CDR3 DNA reads TGTGCCAGCAGTTTAGTGGCTAGCGGGGAGACCCAGTACTTC.

With respect to this clone: The sample contains more than one DNA sequence encoding this CDR3. The rearrangement links TRBV7-3 to TRBJ1-1; the D gene is possibly TRBD1 (5 bases). Trimming cost V 2 bases and J 1 base, with 8 bases left between them. The germline CDR1 and CDR2 sequences are SGHTA and FQGTGA. The CDR3 extends over 14 amino acids. CDR3 DNA: TGTGCCAGCAGCTTACGGGGGAAGAACACTGAAGCTTTCTTT. Translation: CASSLRGKNTEAFF. The variable domain in full, completed from reference TRBV7-3 and TRBJ1-1, reads GAGVSQTPSNKVTEKGKYVELRCDPISGHTALYWYRQSLGQGPEFLIYFQGTGAADDSGLPNDRFFAVRPEGSVSTLKIQRTERGDSAVYLCASSLRGKNTEAFFGQGTRLTVV.

The J gene is TRBJ1-2, the V gene TRBV27; maybe TRBD1 (5 bases). From germline, CDR1 is MNHEY and CDR2 SMNVEV (reference sequence). This CDR3 spans 13 amino acids. V dropped 4 bases and J dropped 4 bases, with 10 bases sitting between them. CDR3 nucleotide sequence: TGTGCCAGCAGTTCGACAGTGAGCTATGGCTACACCTTC. Its protein is CASSSTVSYGYTF.

J is TRBJ1-6 and V is TRBV25-1, with a weak D call TRBD1 (5 bases). Trimming took off 5 bases at V and 10 bases at J, with 9 bases between the two ends. The CDR3 runs 12 residues. Germline assignment: CDR1 MGHDK and CDR2 SYGVNS. The CDR3 loop reads CASSSGGSPLHF. For the CDR3, the DNA is TGTGCCAGCAGTAGCGGGGGGTCACCCCTCCACTTT.

The rearrangement links TRBV24-1 to TRBJ2-7; TRBD1 might be the D (6 bases). Per germline, CDR1 KGHDR and CDR2 SFDVKD. The CDR3 loop spans 14 amino acids. V lost 5 bases, J lost 4 bases, and 14 bases lay in between. CDR3 coding DNA: TGTGCCACCAGTGCGGGCAGGGGAGTATACGAGCAGTACTTC. It yields the protein CATSAGRGVYEQYF.

The chain joins TRBV10-1 to TRBJ2-2; TRBD1 matches 11 bases. The CDR3 length is 18 residues. Unmatched junction bases numbered 9, after V lost 3 bases and J lost 3 bases. Germline V gene sequence: CDR1 WNHNN, CDR2 SYGVQD (reference sequence). The CDR3 bases are TGCGCCAGCAGTGAATTCGGACAGGGGGCGAAGGACACCGGGGAGCTGTTTTTT. Its translation: CASSEFGQGAKDTGELFF.

J is TRBJ2-4 and V is TRBV7-2; 9 bases are shared with TRBD2. The CDR3 consists of 19 residues. Germline CDR1 SGHTA, CDR2 FQGNSA. V gave up 4 bases and J gave up 0 bases; unmatched junction bases: 13. CDR3 in amino acids: CASSYSPGLAEIAKNIQYF. The CDR3 DNA reads TGTGCCAGCAGCTATAGTCCGGGACTAGCCGAAATAGCCAAAAACATTCAGTACTTC.

This chain uses TRBV28 with TRBJ2-3; maybe TRBD2 (5 bases). CDR3 length equals 12 residues. Germline assignment: CDR1 MDHEN and CDR2 SYDVKM. The V end was cut by 8 bases, the J end by 1 base, with 7 bases between. CDR3 in DNA: TGTGCCAGCCGGCGGGGCACAGATACGCAGTATTTT. It is translated as CASRRGTDTQYF.

This clone occurred many times. The chain joins TRBV11-2 to TRBJ2-7; D perhaps matches TRBD2 (7 bases). The V gene lost 3 bases and the J gene lost 2 bases, with 11 bases spanning the gap. Looked up from germline, CDR1 is SGHAT and CDR2 is FQNNGV. The CDR3 has 14 amino acids. The CDR3 loop is CASSLAGAAYEQYF. The CDR3 DNA reads TGTGCCAGCAGCTTGGCGGGGGCCGCCTACGAGCAGTACTTC.

The V and J genes are TRBV6-5 and TRBJ2-7; tentatively, D is TRBD2 (6 bases). The germline V gene has CDR1 MNHEY and CDR2 SVGAGI. Trimming cost V 9 bases and J 4 bases, with 16 bases left between them. The CDR3 has 13 residues. DNA for the CDR3: TGTGCCAGTATCGGAGGGGCCCCATACGAGCAGTACTTC. Protein: CASIGGAPYEQYF.

This clone was detected ten times or more. The V call is TRBV7-9, the J call TRBJ2-1; 16 positions match TRBD2. Germline-derived CDR1 and CDR2 are SEHNR and FQNEAQ (reference sequence). CDR3 size: 16 residues. V was clipped by 4 bases and J by 7 bases; unmatched bases: 4. The CDR3 loop reads CASSYGTSGRANEQFF. CDR3 DNA sequence: TGTGCCAGCAGCTACGGGACTAGCGGGAGGGCGAATGAGCAGTTCTTC.

The chain recombines TRBV7-3 with TRBJ2-1; TRBD2 matches at 7 bases. This CDR3 is 14 amino acids long. CDR1 is SGHTA and CDR2 is FQGTGA in the germline V gene. Losses at the gene ends were 5 bases for V and 15 bases for J; bases not matched to a gene: 16. The CDR3 is CASSKIGAGDRRFF. Here the CDR3 DNA reads TGTGCCAGCAGCAAGATTGGTGCGGGAGATCGCCGGTTCTTC.

The chain employs TRBV5-1 and TRBJ1-3; 8 bases map to TRBD1. V lost 3 bases, J lost 4 bases, and 6 bases stayed unmatched. The CDR3 loop spans 15 amino acids. The germline CDR1 and CDR2 sequences are SGHRS and YFSETQ. CDR3 DNA: TGCGCCAGCAGCTCGGCCGGACAGGGAGGAAACACCATATATTTT. Translation gives CASSSAGQGGNTIYF. Looking up the rest from reference TRBV5-1 and TRBJ1-3 gives the full variable domain: KAGVTQTPRYLIKTRGQQVTLSCSPISGHRSVSWYQQTPGQGLQFLFEYFSETQRNKGNFPGRFSGRQFSNSRSEMNVSTLELGDSALYLCASSSAGQGGNTIYFGEGSWLTVV.

V gene TRBV30 combines with J gene TRBJ2-7, with 13 bases fitting TRBD2. V lost 5 bases, J lost 5 bases, and 3 bases stayed unmatched. In germline, CDR1 is GTSNPN, CDR2 SVGIG (reference sequence). This CDR3 has 13 amino acids. CDR3 in DNA: TGTGCCTGGGGAGGACTAGCGGGAGACGAGCAGTACTTC. The encoded protein is CAWGGLAGDEQYF.